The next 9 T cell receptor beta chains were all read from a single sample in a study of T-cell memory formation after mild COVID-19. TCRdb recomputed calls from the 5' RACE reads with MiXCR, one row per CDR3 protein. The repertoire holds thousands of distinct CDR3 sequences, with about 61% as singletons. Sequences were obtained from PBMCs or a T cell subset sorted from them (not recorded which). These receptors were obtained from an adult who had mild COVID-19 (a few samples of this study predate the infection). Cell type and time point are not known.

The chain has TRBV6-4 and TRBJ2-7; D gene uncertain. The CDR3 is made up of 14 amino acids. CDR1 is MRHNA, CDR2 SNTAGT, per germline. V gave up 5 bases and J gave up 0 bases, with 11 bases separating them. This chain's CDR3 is CASSPAPFSYEQYF. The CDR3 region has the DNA TGTGCCAGCAGTCCAGCTCCCTTCTCCTACGAGCAGTACTTC.

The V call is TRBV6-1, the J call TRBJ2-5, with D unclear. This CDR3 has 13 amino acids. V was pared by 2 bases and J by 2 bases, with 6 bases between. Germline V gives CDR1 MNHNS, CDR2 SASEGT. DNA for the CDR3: TGTGCCAGCAGTGAACTCGGTCAAGAGACCCAGTACTTC. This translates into CASSELGQETQYF.

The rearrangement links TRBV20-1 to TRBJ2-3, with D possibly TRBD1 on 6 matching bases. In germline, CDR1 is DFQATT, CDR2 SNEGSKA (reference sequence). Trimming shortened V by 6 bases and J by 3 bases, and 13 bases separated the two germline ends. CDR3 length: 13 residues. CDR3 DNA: TGCAGTGCCAGCGTAAGGGGGACAGATACGCAGTATTTT. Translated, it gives CSASVRGTDTQYF.

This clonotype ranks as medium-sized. The CDR3 is CASSSGNQPQHF. Here the CDR3 DNA reads TGTGCCAGCAGTTCAGGCAATCAGCCCCAGCATTTT. The rearrangement links TRBV6-2 or TRBV6-3 to TRBJ1-5, with D uncertain. This CDR3 contains 12 residues. V gave up 4 bases and J gave up 2 bases, with 3 bases separating them. Germline V lookup: CDR1 MNHEY, CDR2 SVGEGT.

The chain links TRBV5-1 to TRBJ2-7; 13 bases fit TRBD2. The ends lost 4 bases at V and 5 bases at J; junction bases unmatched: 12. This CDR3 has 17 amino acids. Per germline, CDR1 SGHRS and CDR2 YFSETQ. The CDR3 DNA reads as TGCGCCAGCAGCGAGGGACTAGCGGGGTCAGAGGGGAACGAGCAGTACTTC. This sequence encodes CASSEGLAGSEGNEQYF.

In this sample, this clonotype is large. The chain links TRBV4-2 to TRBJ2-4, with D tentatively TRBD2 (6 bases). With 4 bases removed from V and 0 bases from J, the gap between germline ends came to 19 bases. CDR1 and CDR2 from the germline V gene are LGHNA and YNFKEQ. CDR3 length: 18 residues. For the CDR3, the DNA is TGTGCCAGCAGCCCCCTGGGGCTAGCGCAGCTAGCCAAAAACATTCAGTACTTC. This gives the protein CASSPLGLAQLAKNIQYF.

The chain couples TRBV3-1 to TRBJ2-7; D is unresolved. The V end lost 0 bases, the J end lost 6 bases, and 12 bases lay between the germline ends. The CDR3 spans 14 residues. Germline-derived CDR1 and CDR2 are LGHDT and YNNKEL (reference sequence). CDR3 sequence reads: CASSQDLRWGEQYF. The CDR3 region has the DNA TGTGCCAGCAGCCAAGATCTGCGATGGGGCGAGCAGTACTTC.

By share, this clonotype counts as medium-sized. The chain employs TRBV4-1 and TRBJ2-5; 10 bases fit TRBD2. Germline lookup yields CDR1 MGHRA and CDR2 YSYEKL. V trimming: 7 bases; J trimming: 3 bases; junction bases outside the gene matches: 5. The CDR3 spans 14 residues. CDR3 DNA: TGCGCCAGCACCCCCAGCGGGGGGGAAGAGACCCAGTACTTC. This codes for CASTPSGGEETQYF.

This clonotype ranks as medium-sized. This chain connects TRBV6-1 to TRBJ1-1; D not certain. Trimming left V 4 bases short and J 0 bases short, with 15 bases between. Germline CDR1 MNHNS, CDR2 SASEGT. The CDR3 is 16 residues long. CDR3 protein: CASSGILRNLNTEAFF. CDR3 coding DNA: TGTGCCAGCAGTGGCATCTTAAGGAATCTGAACACTGAAGCTTTCTTT.